This TCR beta chain was obtained from a study of Tregs in tolerant kidney transplant recipients. Findings and limits, study-wide: Changing PCR primers prevented nucleotide comparison between some patients' samples.

Comment on this clone: Its antigen remains unidentified. With the read ending 3 residues before the CDR3 end, the germline J gene is used to fill in that end.

Using immunoSEQ multiplex PCR, the repertoire was profiled, and TCRdb retains in-frame clones only, with some absent. Recorded for this sample: approximately 35,000 clones. With 3 bases removed from V and 3 bases from J, the gap between germline ends came to 9 bases. The CDR3 loop spans 13 amino acids. Germline V CDR1 and CDR2: GTSNPN, SVGIG (reference sequence). The genes are TRBV30 and TRBJ1-5; D is possibly TRBD1 (5 bases). This sequence originates from a human donor who received a combined kidney and bone marrow transplant. Source: CD8+ T cells from blood, taken before the transplant. The CDR3: CAWSSGSNQPQHF. CDR3 DNA, as far as it was read: TGTGCCTGGAGCTCAGGGTCCAATCAGCCC.